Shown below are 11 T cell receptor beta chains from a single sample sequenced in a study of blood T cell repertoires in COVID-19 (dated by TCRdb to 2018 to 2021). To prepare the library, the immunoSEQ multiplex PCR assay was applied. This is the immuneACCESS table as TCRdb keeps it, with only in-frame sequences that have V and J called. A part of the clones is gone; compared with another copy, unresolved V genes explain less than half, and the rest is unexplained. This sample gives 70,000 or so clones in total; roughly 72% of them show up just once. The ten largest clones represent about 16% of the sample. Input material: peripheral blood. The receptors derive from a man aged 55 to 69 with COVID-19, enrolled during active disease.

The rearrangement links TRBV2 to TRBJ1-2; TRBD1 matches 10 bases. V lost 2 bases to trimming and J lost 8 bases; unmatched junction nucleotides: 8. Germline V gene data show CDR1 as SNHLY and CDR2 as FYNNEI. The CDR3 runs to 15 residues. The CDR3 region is CASSETGTGERGYTF. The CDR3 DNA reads TGTGCCAGCAGTGAAACCGGGACAGGGGAGCGGGGCTACACCTTC.

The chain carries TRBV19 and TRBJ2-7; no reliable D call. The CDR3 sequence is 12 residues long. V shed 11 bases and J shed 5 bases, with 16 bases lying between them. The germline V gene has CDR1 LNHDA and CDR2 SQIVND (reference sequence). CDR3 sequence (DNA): TGTGCCTGTGGTGCAGGTAGACACGAGCAGTACTTC. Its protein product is CACGAGRHEQYF.

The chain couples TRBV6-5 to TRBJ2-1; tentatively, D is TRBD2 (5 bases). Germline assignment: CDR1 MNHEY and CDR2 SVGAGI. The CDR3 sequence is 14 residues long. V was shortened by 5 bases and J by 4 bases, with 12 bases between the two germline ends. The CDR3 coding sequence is TGTGCCAGCAGTAAAAGCGGAGTTTACAATGAGCAGTTCTTC. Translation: CASSKSGVYNEQFF.

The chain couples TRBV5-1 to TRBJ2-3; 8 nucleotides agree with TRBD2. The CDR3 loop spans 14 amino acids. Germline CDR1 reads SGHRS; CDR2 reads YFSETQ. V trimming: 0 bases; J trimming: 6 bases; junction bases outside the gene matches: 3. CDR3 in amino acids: CASSLGSGKDTQYF. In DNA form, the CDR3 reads TGCGCCAGCAGCTTGGGTAGCGGGAAGGATACGCAGTATTTT.

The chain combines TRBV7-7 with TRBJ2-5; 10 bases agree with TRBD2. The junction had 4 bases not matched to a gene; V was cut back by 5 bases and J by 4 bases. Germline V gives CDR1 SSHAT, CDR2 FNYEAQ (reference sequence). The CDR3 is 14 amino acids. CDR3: CASSPRTSGETQYF. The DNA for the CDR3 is TGTGCCAGCAGCCCTCGGACTAGCGGAGAGACCCAGTACTTC. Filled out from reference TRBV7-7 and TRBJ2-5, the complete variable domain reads GAGVSQSPRYKVTKRGQDVTLRCDPISSHATLYWYQQALGQGPEFLTYFNYEAQPDKSGLPSDRFSAERPEGSISTLTIQRTEQRDSAMYRCASSPRTSGETQYFGPGTRLLVL.

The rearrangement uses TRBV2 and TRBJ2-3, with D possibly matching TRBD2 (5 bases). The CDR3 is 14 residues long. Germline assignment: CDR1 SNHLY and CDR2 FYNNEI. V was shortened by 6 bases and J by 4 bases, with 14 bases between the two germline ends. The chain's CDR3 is CASREILGADTQYF. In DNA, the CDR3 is TGTGCCAGCAGGGAGATCCTCGGGGCAGATACGCAGTATTTT.

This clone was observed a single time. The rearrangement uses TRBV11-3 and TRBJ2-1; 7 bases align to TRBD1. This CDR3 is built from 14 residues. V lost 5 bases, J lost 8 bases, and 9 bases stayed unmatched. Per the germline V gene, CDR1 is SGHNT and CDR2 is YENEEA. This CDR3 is CASSPRTGSHEQFF. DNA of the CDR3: TGTGCCAGCAGCCCCAGGACAGGCTCCCATGAGCAGTTCTTC. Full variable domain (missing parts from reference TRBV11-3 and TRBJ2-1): EAGVVQSPRYKIIEKKQPVAFWCNPISGHNTLYWYLQNLGQGPELLIRYENEEAVDDSQLPKDRFSAERLKGVDSTLKIQPAELGDSAVYLCASSPRTGSHEQFFGPGTRLTVL.

CDR3 in amino acids: CASSESLGGVIGQPQHF. The CDR3 nucleotides read TGTGCCAGCAGTGAGTCCCTGGGAGGGGTGATAGGTCAGCCCCAGCATTTT. The J gene is TRBJ1-5, the V gene TRBV2; D is perhaps TRBD1 (5 bases). Trimming pared 3 bases from V and 6 bases from J, leaving 21 bases between. The germline gives CDR1 SNHLY, CDR2 FYNNEI. The length of the CDR3 is 17 residues.

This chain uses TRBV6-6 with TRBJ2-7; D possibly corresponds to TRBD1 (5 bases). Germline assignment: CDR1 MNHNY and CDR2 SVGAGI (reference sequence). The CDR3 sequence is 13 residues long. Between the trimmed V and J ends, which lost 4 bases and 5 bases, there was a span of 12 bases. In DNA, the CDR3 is TGTGCCAGCAGTTCCAGGGATAGTCACGAGCAGTACTTC. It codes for CASSSRDSHEQYF.

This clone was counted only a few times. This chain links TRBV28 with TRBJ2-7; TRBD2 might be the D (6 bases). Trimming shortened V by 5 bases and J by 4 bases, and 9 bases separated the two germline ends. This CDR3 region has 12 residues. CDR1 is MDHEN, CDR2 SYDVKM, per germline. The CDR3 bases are TGTGCCAGCAGTCAGGGACTGTACGAGCAGTACTTC. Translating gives CASSQGLYEQYF.

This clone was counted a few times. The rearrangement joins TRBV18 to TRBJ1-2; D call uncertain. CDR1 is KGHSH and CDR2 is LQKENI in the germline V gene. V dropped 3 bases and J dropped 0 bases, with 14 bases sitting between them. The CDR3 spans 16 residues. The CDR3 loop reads CASSPDRLTTNYGYTF. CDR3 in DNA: TGTGCCAGCTCACCCGATAGACTCACAACTAACTATGGCTACACCTTC.